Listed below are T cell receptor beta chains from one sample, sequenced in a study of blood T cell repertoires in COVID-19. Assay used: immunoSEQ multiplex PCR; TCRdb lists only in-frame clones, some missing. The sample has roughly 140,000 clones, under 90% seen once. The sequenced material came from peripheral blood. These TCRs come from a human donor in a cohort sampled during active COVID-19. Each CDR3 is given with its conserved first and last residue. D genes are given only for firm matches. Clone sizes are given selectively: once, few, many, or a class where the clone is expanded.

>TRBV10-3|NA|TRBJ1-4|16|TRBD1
CAISSTGTGGFEKLFF
TGTGCCATCAGTTCCACCGGGACAGGGGGCTTTGAAAAACTGTTTTTT
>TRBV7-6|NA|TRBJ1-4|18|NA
CASSSPYRIGSGNEKLFF
TGTGCCAGCAGCTCCCCCTACAGGATCGGCAGTGGTAATGAAAAACTGTTTTTT
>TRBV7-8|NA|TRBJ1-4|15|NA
CASSLSALQGEKLFF
TGTGCCAGCAGCTTAAGCGCCCTACAGGGTGAAAAACTGTTTTTT
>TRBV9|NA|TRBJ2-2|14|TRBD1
CASSVGQGAGELFF
TGTGCCAGCAGCGTAGGACAGGGGGCCGGGGAGCTGTTTTTT
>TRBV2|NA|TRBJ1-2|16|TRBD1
CASSEGRGQTNYGYTF
TGTGCCAGCAGTGAAGGCCGGGGACAGACTAACTATGGCTACACCTTC
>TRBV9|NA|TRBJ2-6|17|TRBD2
CASSGLAGVGGANVLTF
TGTGCCAGCAGCGGATTAGCGGGGGTGGGAGGGGCCAACGTCCTGACTTTC
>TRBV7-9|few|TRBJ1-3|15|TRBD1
CASTTGAPSGNTIYF
TGTGCCAGCACTACAGGGGCCCCCTCTGGAAACACCATATATTTT
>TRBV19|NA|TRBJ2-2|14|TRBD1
CASNSGGGTGELFF
TGTGCCAGTAATTCAGGGGGCGGCACCGGGGAGCTGTTTTTT
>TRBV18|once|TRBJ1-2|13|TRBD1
CASSPGQDYGYTF
TGTGCCAGCTCCCCAGGACAGGACTATGGCTACACCTTC
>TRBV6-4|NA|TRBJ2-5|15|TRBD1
CASSMGTGAQETQYF
TGTGCCAGCTCAATGGGGACAGGGGCTCAAGAGACCCAGTACTTC
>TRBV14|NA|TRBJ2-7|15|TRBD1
CASSPRTGGPYEQYF
TGTGCCAGCAGCCCCAGGACAGGGGGCCCCTACGAGCAGTACTTC
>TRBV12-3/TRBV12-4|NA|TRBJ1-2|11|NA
CASSLAYGYTF
TGTGCCAGCAGTTTGGCCTATGGCTACACCTTC
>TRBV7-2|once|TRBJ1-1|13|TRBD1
CASSPPGQGEAFF
TGTGCCAGCAGCCCCCCGGGACAGGGTGAAGCTTTCTTT
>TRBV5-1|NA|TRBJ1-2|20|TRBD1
CASSSGQGAYSPRTQYGYTF
TGCGCCAGCAGCTCTGGACAGGGGGCCTATTCTCCACGTACTCAATATGGCTACACCTTC
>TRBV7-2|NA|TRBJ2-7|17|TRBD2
CASSPPGLADRSYEQYF
TGTGCCAGCAGCCCGCCGGGACTAGCGGACCGCTCCTACGAGCAGTACTTC
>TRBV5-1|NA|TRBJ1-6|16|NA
CASSLGSGRSNSPLHF
TGCGCCAGCAGCTTGGGGTCAGGGCGAAGTAATTCACCCCTCCACTTT
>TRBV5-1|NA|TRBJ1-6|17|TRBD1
CASSPGQGVSYNSPLHF
TGCGCCAGCAGCCCCGGACAGGGGGTTTCCTATAATTCACCCCTCCACTTT
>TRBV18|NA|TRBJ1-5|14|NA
CASSEAYSNQPQHF
TGTGCCAGCTCTGAGGCTTATAGCAATCAGCCCCAGCATTTT
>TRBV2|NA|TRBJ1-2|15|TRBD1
CASSVGQGANYGYTF
TGTGCCAGCAGTGTAGGGCAGGGGGCTAACTATGGCTACACCTTC
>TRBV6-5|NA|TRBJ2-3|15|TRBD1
CASSIRTGGTDTQYF
TGTGCCAGCAGTATCCGGACAGGGGGCACAGATACGCAGTATTTT
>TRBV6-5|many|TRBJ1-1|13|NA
CASSLFGESEAFF
TGTGCCAGCAGTTTATTCGGGGAGAGTGAAGCTTTCTTT
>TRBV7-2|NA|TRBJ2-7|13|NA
CASSLTRSYEQYF
TGTGCCAGCAGCTTAACCCGGTCCTACGAGCAGTACTTC
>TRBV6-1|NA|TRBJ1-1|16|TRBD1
CASSGGIGQGTLEAFF
TGTGCCAGCAGTGGGGGAATAGGACAGGGCACACTTGAAGCTTTCTTT
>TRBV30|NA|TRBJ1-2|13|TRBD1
CAWSSTGGGGYTF
TGTGCCTGGAGTTCGACAGGGGGTGGTGGCTACACCTTC
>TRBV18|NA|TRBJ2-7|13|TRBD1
CASSPGTDREQYF
TGTGCCAGCTCACCGGGGACAGACCGCGAGCAGTACTTC
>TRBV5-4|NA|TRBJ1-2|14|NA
CASSPQPAERGYTF
TGTGCCAGCAGCCCCCAGCCCGCCGAGCGTGGCTACACCTTC
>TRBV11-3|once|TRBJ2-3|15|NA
CASSLRTLAPDTQYF
TGTGCCAGCAGCTTAAGGACCCTAGCCCCAGATACGCAGTATTTT
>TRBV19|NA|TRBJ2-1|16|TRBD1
CASTRTGAWGSNEQFF
TGTGCCAGTACCAGGACAGGAGCCTGGGGGAGCAATGAGCAGTTCTTC
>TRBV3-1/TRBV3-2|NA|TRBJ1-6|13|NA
CASSGDSRSPLHF
TGTGCCAGCTCGGGTGACAGCCGATCACCCCTCCACTTT
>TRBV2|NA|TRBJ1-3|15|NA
CASRSGTTSGNTIYF
TGTGCCAGCAGGTCCGGGACAACCTCTGGAAACACCATATATTTT
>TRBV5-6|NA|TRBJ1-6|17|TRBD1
CASSRKQGTFYNSPLHF
TGTGCCAGCAGCCGTAAACAGGGGACATTCTATAATTCACCCCTCCACTTT
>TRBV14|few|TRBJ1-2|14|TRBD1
CASSLAGGGYGYTF
TGTGCCAGCAGCCTAGCAGGGGGCGGCTATGGCTACACCTTC
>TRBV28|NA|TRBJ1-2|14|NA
CASSSPGGSYGYTF
TGTGCCAGCAGCTCGCCGGGGGGGAGCTATGGCTACACCTTC
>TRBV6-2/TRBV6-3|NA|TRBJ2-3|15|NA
CASTPGLHLADTQYF
TGTGCCAGCACCCCGGGACTCCATTTGGCCGATACGCAGTATTTT
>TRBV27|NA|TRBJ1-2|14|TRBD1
CASSWGTENYGYTF
TGTGCCAGCAGCTGGGGGACAGAGAACTATGGCTACACCTTC
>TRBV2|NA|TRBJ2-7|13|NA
CASSDGLTYEQYF
TGTGCCAGCAGTGACGGACTTACCTACGAGCAGTACTTC
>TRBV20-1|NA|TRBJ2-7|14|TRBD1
CSASKVAGGHEQYF
TGCAGTGCTAGTAAGGTCGCAGGGGGCCACGAGCAGTACTTC
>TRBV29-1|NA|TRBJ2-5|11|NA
CSVRGAGTQYF
TGCAGCGTTCGGGGGGCTGGGACCCAGTACTTC
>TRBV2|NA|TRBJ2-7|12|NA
CASRRLSYEQYF
TGTGCCAGCAGGCGGCTTTCCTACGAGCAGTACTTC
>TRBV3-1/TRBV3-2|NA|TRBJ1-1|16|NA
CASSYRLQAMNTEAFF
TGTGCCAGCAGCTATCGGCTACAGGCCATGAACACTGAAGCTTTCTTT
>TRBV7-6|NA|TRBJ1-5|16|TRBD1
CASSSGTVYSNQPQHF
TGTGCCAGCAGCTCTGGGACAGTTTATAGCAATCAGCCCCAGCATTTT
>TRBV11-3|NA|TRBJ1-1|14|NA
CASSLFSPNTEAFF
TGTGCCAGCAGCTTGTTCAGTCCCAACACTGAAGCTTTCTTT
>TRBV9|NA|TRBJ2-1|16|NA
CASSAATVSSYNEQFF
TGTGCCAGCAGCGCCGCGACAGTATCCTCCTACAATGAGCAGTTCTTC
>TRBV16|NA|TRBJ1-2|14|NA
CASSHQTARYGYTF
TGTGCCAGCAGCCATCAGACAGCACGCTATGGCTACACCTTC
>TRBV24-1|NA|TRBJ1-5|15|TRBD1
CATSRDRNSNQPQHF
TGTGCCACCAGCCGGGACAGAAATAGCAATCAGCCCCAGCATTTT
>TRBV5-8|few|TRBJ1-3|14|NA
CASSLVGVGNTIYF
TGTGCCAGCAGCTTGGTAGGGGTCGGAAACACCATATATTTT
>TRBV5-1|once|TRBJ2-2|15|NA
CASSFWGANTGELFF
TGCGCCAGCAGCTTCTGGGGAGCCAACACCGGGGAGCTGTTTTTT
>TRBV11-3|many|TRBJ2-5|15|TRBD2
CASSSSSGGGETQYF
TGTGCCAGCAGCTCCTCAAGCGGGGGAGGGGAGACCCAGTACTTC
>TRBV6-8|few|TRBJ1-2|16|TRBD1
CASSPGQGKYNYGYTF
TGTGCCAGCAGCCCGGGACAGGGTAAGTATAACTATGGCTACACCTTC
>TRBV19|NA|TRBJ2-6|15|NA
CASSQGFSGANVLTF
TGTGCCAGTAGTCAGGGGTTCTCTGGGGCCAACGTCCTGACTTTC
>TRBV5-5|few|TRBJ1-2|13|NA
CASSPDRNYGYTF
TGTGCCAGCAGCCCTGACAGAAACTATGGCTACACCTTC
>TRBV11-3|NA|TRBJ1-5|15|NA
CASSLGSGINQPQHF
TGTGCCAGCAGCTTAGGGTCAGGGATCAATCAGCCCCAGCATTTT
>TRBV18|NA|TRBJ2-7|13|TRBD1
CASSQTGGNEQYF
TGTGCCAGCTCACAAACAGGGGGAAATGAGCAGTACTTC
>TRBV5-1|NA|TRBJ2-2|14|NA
CASSPPRGTGELFF
TGCGCCAGCAGCCCACCTAGGGGTACCGGGGAGCTGTTTTTT
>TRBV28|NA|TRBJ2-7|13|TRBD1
CASRPTGVYEQYF
TGTGCCAGCAGGCCGACAGGGGTCTACGAGCAGTACTTC
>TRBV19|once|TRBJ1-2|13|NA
CASRPPRAHGYTF
TGTGCCAGTAGACCTCCCAGGGCCCATGGCTACACCTTC
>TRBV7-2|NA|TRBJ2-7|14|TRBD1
CASTYDRGPREQYF
TGTGCCAGCACATATGACAGGGGGCCTCGCGAGCAGTACTTC
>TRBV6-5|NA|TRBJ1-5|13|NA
CASWRGSNQPQHF
TGTGCCTCATGGAGGGGTAGCAATCAGCCCCAGCATTTT
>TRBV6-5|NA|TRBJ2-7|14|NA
CASSYSDNIYEQYF
TGTGCCAGCAGTTACTCGGACAACATTTACGAGCAGTACTTC